This TCR beta chain derives from a study of blood T cell repertoires in COVID-19. Across the whole study: There were acute and convalescent COVID-19 samples, and they came from the United States, Italy and Spain. T cells, B-cell-depleted T cells, or PBMCs provided the cDNA or gDNA that served as material.

This CDR3 is 12 amino acids long. Germline loops: CDR1 KGHSH, CDR2 LQKENI. V lost 2 bases, J lost 6 bases, and 4 bases lay in between. Study processing details: Using reference gene primer amplification, nucleated cell counts were estimated. The repertoire was sequenced with immunoSEQ multiplex PCR; TCRdb's copy has only in-frame clones and lacks some. V and J calls plus clone size are reproduced from that table; the DNA served to infer D and trimming. The table includes 140,000 or so clones, more than 65% detected once. This clonotype originated in a human donor in a cohort sampled during active COVID-19. The rearrangement links TRBV18 to TRBJ2-2; no definite D call. Material: peripheral blood. DNA of the CDR3: TGTGCCAGCTCACCAAAGCCCGGGGAGCTGTTTTTT. Protein: CASSPKPGELFF.